The 23 T cell receptor beta chains below all came from one sample that was sequenced in a study of PD-1 blockade in classical Hodgkin lymphoma. The protocol was immunoSEQ multiplex PCR, while the TCRdb copy is restricted to in-frame clones and leaves out a portion. The profile covers roughly 2,600 clones, with under 65% appearing a single time and 45% taken by the ten largest. Sample time point: cycle 4 day 1 (C4D1), after 6 weeks of nivolumab. All trial patients relapsed after autologous stem cell transplantation. Negative selection with magnets was how CD8+ T cells were isolated from the thawed PBMCs. The sample here was CD8+ T cells from blood, taken before the fourth cycle of nivolumab. Receptors originate from a human donor with classical Hodgkin lymphoma.

This clone appeared a few times. The chain uses TRBV6-6 and TRBJ2-1; 7 nucleotides align to TRBD2. The CDR3 covers 15 residues. The V gene end was trimmed by 3 bases and the J gene end by 7 bases; junction bases not matched to a gene: 9. Germline V gene lookup returns CDR1 MNHNY and CDR2 SVGAGI (reference sequence). CDR3 DNA sequence: TGTGCCAGCAGTTATCCCAGGGAGGGTGTAAATGAGCAGTTCTTC. Residues: CASSYPREGVNEQFF.

In this sample, this clone turned up a few times. The chain couples TRBV5-8 to TRBJ2-1, with 11 bases lining up with TRBD1. The CDR3 is made up of 17 amino acids. After removal of 4 bases from V and 8 bases from J, the junction contained 14 bases not matched to a gene. Germline CDR1 reads SGHTS; CDR2 reads YDEGEE. The CDR3 region is CASSTSPGTGGRDEQFF. The CDR3 DNA is TGTGCCAGCAGCACAAGCCCCGGGACAGGGGGGAGGGATGAGCAGTTCTTC.

The chain joins TRBV19 to TRBJ2-1; possible D gene TRBD1, 6 bases. Trimming removed 1 base from V and 9 bases from J, with 13 bases in between. Germline values: CDR1 LNHDA, CDR2 SQIVND (reference sequence). The CDR3 length is 14 residues. CDR3 DNA: TGTGCCAGTAGTATAGTGGACAGCACAGTTGAGCAGTTCTTC. Its protein is CASSIVDSTVEQFF.

This clone was picked up a small number of times. CDR3 sequence reads: CASGLYPGFYGYTF. In DNA, the CDR3 is TGTGCTAGTGGTTTGTACCCTGGTTTCTATGGCTACACCTTC. J is TRBJ1-2 and V is TRBV12-5; D is unresolved. Germline V gene data show CDR1 as LGHNT and CDR2 as FRNRAP. CDR3 length: 14 amino acids. With 2 bases removed from V and 4 bases from J, the gap between germline ends came to 11 bases. The variable domain in full, with the rest retrieved from reference TRBV12-5 and TRBJ1-2, is DARVTQTPRHKVTEMGQEVTMRCQPILGHNTVFWYRQTMMQGLELLAYFRNRAPLDDSGMPKDRFSAEMPDATLATLKIQPSEPRDSAVYFCASGLYPGFYGYTFGSGTRLTVV.

V gene TRBV19 combines with J gene TRBJ2-7, with D perhaps TRBD1 (5 bases). Germline CDR1 and CDR2: LNHDA and SQIVND (reference sequence). Trimming removed 5 bases at V and 6 bases at J, with 14 bases between. The CDR3 loop spans 13 amino acids. The CDR3 reads CASSYGQGFEQYF. Here the CDR3 DNA reads TGTGCCAGTAGTTACGGGCAGGGATTCGAGCAGTACTTC. The entire variable domain, with the rest obtained from reference TRBV19 and TRBJ2-7, is as follows: DGGITQSPKYLFRKEGQNVTLSCEQNLNHDAMYWYRQDPGQGLRLIYYSQIVNDFQKGDIAEGYSVSREKKESFPLTVTSAQKNPTAFYLCASSYGQGFEQYFGPGTRLTVT.

The J gene is TRBJ1-2, the V gene TRBV11-2, with TRBD1 as a possible D gene (5 bases). The CDR3 has 14 residues. Germline CDR1 is SGHAT and CDR2 is FQNNGV. V lost 1 base, J lost 4 bases, and 10 bases lay in between. The CDR3 DNA reads TGTGCCAGCAGCTTAGGACAGCTCAGCTATGGCTACACCTTC. Translated: CASSLGQLSYGYTF.

V usage is TRBV28 and J usage is TRBJ2-7; D call uncertain. Trimming cost V 4 bases and J 7 bases, with 14 bases left between them. The CDR3 runs 13 residues. Germline V CDR1 and CDR2: MDHEN, SYDVKM. The CDR3 loop reads CASSSTAAGEQYF. CDR3 bases: TGTGCCAGCAGTTCGACGGCTGCCGGTGAGCAGTACTTC.

This clone has more than one count but fewer than ten. The rearrangement joins TRBV4-3 to TRBJ1-2; D is ambiguous. The germline V gene encodes CDR1 LGHNA and CDR2 YSLEER. Trimming shortened V by 0 bases and J by 3 bases, and 11 bases separated the two germline ends. CDR3 length equals 15 residues. The CDR3 DNA follows: TGCGCCAGCAGCCAAGATCGGCTGGGAGACTATGGCTACACCTTC. Translated, it gives CASSQDRLGDYGYTF.

The chain has TRBV6-5 and TRBJ2-7; 7 positions agree with TRBD1. The germline CDR1 and CDR2 sequences are MNHEY and SVGAGI. CDR3 size: 13 residues. Germline trimming cut 8 bases from V and 6 bases from J; bases unmatched to any gene: 10. The CDR3 region has the DNA TGTGCCAGCCGGGACAGAGTGTATGGCGAGCAGTACTTC. Translation gives CASRDRVYGEQYF.

The chain links TRBV7-9 to TRBJ2-3, with TRBD2 identical over 14 bases. The V gene end was trimmed by 4 bases and the J gene end by 3 bases; junction bases not matched to a gene: 6. CDR3 length: 17 residues. Germline V gene data show CDR1 as SEHNR and CDR2 as FQNEAQ (reference sequence). The CDR3 region is CASSSTRLAGGTDTQYF. The CDR3 DNA reads TGTGCCAGCAGCTCTACCCGACTAGCGGGGGGGACAGATACGCAGTATTTT.

The V and J genes are TRBV7-9 and TRBJ2-3; TRBD2 matches at 13 bases. Trimming at V came to 5 bases and at J to 4 bases, leaving 6 bases not matched to a gene. The CDR3 extends over 16 amino acids. The germline CDR1 and CDR2 sequences are SEHNR and FQNEAQ (reference sequence). The DNA for the CDR3 is TGTGCCAGCAGCCCCCGACTAGCGGGGGGTGCAGATACGCAGTATTTT. Translating it yields CASSPRLAGGADTQYF.

The chain has TRBV7-6 and TRBJ2-5; D gene uncertain. CDR3 size: 15 residues. The V and J ends lost 5 bases and 3 bases respectively, with 16 bases between them. Germline lookup yields CDR1 SGHVS and CDR2 FNYEAQ. The CDR3 reads CASSVTLVGKETQYF. The CDR3 DNA follows: TGTGCCAGCAGCGTCACTTTAGTGGGAAAAGAGACCCAGTACTTC. The full variable domain, with the rest looked up from reference TRBV7-6 and TRBJ2-5, is GAGVSQSPRYKVTKRGQDVALRCDPISGHVSLYWYRQALGQGPEFLTYFNYEAQQDKSGLPNDRFSAERPEGSISTLTIQRTEQRDSAMYRCASSVTLVGKETQYFGPGTRLLVL.

J is TRBJ2-6 and V is TRBV11-1, with TRBD1 identical over 7 bases. This CDR3 is 17 amino acids long. J gave up 0 bases and V 4 bases, and 6 bases lay outside the gene matches. The germline gives CDR1 SGHAT, CDR2 FQDESV (reference sequence). The CDR3 protein is CASSSSGTDSGANVLTF. The DNA for the CDR3 is TGTGCCAGCAGCTCCTCCGGGACAGACTCTGGGGCCAACGTCCTGACTTTC.

The chain uses TRBV27 and TRBJ1-1; D gene ambiguous. The CDR3 sequence is 14 residues long. In germline, CDR1 is MNHEY, CDR2 SMNVEV (reference sequence). Trimming removed 0 bases at V and 7 bases at J, with 12 bases between. The CDR3 region is CASSLSNYVGEAFF. The CDR3 nucleotides are TGTGCCAGCAGTTTATCGAACTACGTGGGTGAAGCTTTCTTT.

This chain connects TRBV6-1 to TRBJ2-1, with D maybe TRBD2 (5 bases). The germline V gene has CDR1 MNHNS and CDR2 SASEGT. This CDR3 region has 16 residues. The V gene lost 2 bases and the J gene lost 3 bases, with 14 bases spanning the gap. The CDR3 region has the DNA TGTGCCAGCAGTGAATTCGGGGAGTGGGTCTACAATGAGCAGTTCTTC. It codes for CASSEFGEWVYNEQFF.

This clone was seen only a few times. The chain combines TRBV14 with TRBJ1-6, with 7 bases identical to TRBD1. This CDR3 contains 17 residues. Trimming at V came to 5 bases and at J to 8 bases, leaving 15 bases not matched to a gene. Germline CDR1 and CDR2: SGHDN and FVKESK. Here the CDR3 DNA reads TGTGCCAGCAGCGAACCCAGGCTACGACAGGGTTATTCACCCCTCCACTTT. This sequence encodes CASSEPRLRQGYSPLHF.

The chain is built from TRBV2 and TRBJ2-7; TRBD1 aligns across 10 bases. This CDR3 is 14 amino acids long. Germline-derived CDR1 and CDR2 are SNHLY and FYNNEI. The V gene end was trimmed by 6 bases and the J gene end by 4 bases; junction bases not matched to a gene: 6. Written as DNA, the CDR3 is TGTGCCAGCAGGCCGGGACAGGGGTTATACGAGCAGTACTTC. Amino acid sequence: CASRPGQGLYEQYF.

This chain joins TRBV19 and TRBJ1-1, with D maybe TRBD1 (6 bases). Trimming took off 3 bases at V and 1 base at J, with 12 bases between the two ends. Germline V gene data show CDR1 as LNHDA and CDR2 as SQIVND (reference sequence). This CDR3 region has 15 residues. CDR3: CASSIPPGENTEAFF. The CDR3 nucleotides are TGTGCCAGTAGTATCCCGCCAGGGGAGAACACTGAAGCTTTCTTT.

The V call is TRBV7-2, the J call TRBJ1-1; D is unclear. The CDR3 covers 16 residues. The germline CDR1 and CDR2 sequences are SGHTA and FQGNSA. V gave up 5 bases and J gave up 0 bases, with 16 bases separating them. The CDR3 DNA sequence: TGTGCCAGCAGCGAGCCAGATGGCGACATGAACACTGAAGCTTTCTTT. Its translation: CASSEPDGDMNTEAFF.

The chain couples TRBV9 to TRBJ2-3; tentatively, D is TRBD1 or TRBD2 (5 bases each). The CDR3 is 14 amino acids. The germline gives CDR1 SGDLS, CDR2 YYNGEE. The V end was cut by 3 bases, the J end by 0 bases, with 8 bases between. Written as DNA, the CDR3 is TGTGCCAGCAGCGCATGGGACAGCACAGATACGCAGTATTTT. Its protein is CASSAWDSTDTQYF.

This clone was detected only a few times. CDR3 coding DNA: TGTGCCAGCAGTGGGACGGCTACAGATACGCAGTATTTT. This encodes CASSGTATDTQYF. The V gene is TRBV27, the J gene TRBJ2-3, with D perhaps matching TRBD1 or TRBD2 (5 bases each). Trimming removed 5 bases from V and 3 bases from J, with 9 bases in between. This CDR3 spans 13 amino acids. Germline CDR1 reads MNHEY; CDR2 reads SMNVEV (reference sequence).

By frequency in the sample, this clone is medium-sized. The V call is TRBV6-1, the J call TRBJ1-5; maybe TRBD1 (5 bases). Germline CDR1 MNHNS, CDR2 SASEGT. V lost 0 bases to trimming and J lost 4 bases, with 10 bases between them. This CDR3 comprises 15 residues. CDR3 DNA: TGTGCCAGCAGTGAAGCTCCAGGGCAAAATCAGCCCCAGCATTTT. Its translation: CASSEAPGQNQPQHF.

The sample holds one count of this clone. The chain employs TRBV19 and TRBJ1-4, with D hard to call. This CDR3 has 15 residues. V was shortened by 7 bases and J by 0 bases, with 12 bases between the two germline ends. Germline V gene data show CDR1 as LNHDA and CDR2 as SQIVND (reference sequence). The CDR3 DNA follows: TGTGCCAGTAAAGCCCAGACGTCAACTAATGAAAAACTGTTTTTT. This sequence encodes CASKAQTSTNEKLFF. The entire variable domain, with the rest obtained from reference TRBV19 and TRBJ1-4, is as follows: DGGITQSPKYLFRKEGQNVTLSCEQNLNHDAMYWYRQDPGQGLRLIYYSQIVNDFQKGDIAEGYSVSREKKESFPLTVTSAQKNPTAFYLCASKAQTSTNEKLFFGSGTQLSVL.